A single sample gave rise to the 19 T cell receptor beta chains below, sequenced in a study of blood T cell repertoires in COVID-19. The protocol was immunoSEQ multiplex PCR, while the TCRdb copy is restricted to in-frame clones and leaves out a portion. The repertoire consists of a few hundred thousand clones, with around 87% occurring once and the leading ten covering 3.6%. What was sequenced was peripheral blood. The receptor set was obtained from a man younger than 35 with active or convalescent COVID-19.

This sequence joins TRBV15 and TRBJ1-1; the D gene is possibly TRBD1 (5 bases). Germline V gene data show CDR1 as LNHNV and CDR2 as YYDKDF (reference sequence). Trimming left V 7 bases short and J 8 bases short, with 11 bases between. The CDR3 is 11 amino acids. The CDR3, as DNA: TGTGCCACCACACTCGGGGGAGAAGCTTTCTTT. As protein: CATTLGGEAFF.

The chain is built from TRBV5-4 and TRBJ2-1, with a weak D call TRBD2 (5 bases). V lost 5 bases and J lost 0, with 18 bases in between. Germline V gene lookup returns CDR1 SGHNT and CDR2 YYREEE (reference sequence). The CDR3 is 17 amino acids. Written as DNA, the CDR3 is TGTGCCAGCAGTTTGACTACGCGCCTTCCCTCCTACAATGAGCAGTTCTTC. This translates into CASSLTTRLPSYNEQFF.

The CDR3 coding sequence is TGTGCCTGGAGGCTTAGCGGGAGGACATACAATGAGCAGTTCTTC. This codes for CAWRLSGRTYNEQFF. The J gene is TRBJ2-1, the V gene TRBV30, with 10 bases fitting TRBD2. The length of the CDR3 is 15 residues. The V and J ends lost 3 bases and 4 bases, in that order; junction bases with no gene match: 6. Germline loops: CDR1 GTSNPN, CDR2 SVGIG (reference sequence).

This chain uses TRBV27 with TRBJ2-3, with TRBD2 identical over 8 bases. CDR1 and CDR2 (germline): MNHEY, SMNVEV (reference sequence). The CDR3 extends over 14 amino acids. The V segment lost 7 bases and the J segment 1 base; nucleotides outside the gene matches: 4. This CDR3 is CASIQAGGTDTQYF. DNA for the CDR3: TGTGCCAGCATACAAGCGGGAGGCACAGATACGCAGTATTTT.

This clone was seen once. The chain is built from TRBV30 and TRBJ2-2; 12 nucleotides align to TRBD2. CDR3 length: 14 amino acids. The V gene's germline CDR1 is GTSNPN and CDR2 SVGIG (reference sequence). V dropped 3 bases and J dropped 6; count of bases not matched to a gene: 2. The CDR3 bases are TGTGCCTGGAGGCTAGCGGGAGGGCCCGGGGAGCTGTTTTTT. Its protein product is CAWRLAGGPGELFF.

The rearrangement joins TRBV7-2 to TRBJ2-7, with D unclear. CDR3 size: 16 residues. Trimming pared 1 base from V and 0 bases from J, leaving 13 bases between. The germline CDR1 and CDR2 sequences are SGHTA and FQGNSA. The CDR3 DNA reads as TGTGCCAGCAGCTTAGGTGGCAATCCATTCTCCTACGAGCAGTACTTC. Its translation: CASSLGGNPFSYEQYF.

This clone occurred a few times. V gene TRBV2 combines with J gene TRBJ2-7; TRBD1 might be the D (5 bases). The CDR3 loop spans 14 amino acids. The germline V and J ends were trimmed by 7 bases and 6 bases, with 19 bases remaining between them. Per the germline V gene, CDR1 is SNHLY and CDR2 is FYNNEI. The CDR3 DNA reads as TGTGCCAGCATCCTTCAGGGCCAGGAGAGCGAGCAGTACTTC. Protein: CASILQGQESEQYF.

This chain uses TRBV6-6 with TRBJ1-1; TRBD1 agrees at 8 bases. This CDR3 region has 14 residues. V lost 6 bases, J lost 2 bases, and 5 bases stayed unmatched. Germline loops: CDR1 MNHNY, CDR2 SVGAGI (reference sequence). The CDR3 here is CASRDRGTNTEAFF. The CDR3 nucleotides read TGTGCCAGCAGAGACAGGGGTACCAACACTGAAGCTTTCTTT.

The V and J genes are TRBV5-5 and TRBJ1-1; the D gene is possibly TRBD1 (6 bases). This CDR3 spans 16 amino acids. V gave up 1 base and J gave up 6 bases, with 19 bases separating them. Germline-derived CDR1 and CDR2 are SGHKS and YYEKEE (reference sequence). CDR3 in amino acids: CASSLRGFGLAPEAFF. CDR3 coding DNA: TGTGCCAGCAGCTTGAGGGGGTTTGGGCTCGCCCCTGAAGCTTTCTTT.

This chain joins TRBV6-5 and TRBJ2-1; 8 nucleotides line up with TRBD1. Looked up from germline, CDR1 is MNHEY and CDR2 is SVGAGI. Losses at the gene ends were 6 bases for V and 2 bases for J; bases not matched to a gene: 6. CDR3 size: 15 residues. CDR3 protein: CASRGRQGPYNEQFF. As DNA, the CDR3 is TGTGCCAGCAGAGGACGACAGGGGCCCTACAATGAGCAGTTCTTC.

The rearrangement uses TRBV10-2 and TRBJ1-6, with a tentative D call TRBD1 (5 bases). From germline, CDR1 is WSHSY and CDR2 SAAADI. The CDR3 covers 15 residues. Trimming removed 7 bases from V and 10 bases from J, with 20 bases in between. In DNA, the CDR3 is TGCGCCAGCACCCCCTCGGGGGGAGTGGGCTCACCCCTCCACTTT. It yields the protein CASTPSGGVGSPLHF.

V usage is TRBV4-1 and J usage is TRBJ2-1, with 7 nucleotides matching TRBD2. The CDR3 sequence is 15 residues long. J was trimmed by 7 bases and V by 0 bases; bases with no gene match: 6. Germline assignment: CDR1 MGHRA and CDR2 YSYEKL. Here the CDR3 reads CASSQEMGGINEQFF. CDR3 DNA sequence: TGCGCCAGCAGCCAAGAGATGGGGGGGATAAATGAGCAGTTCTTC.

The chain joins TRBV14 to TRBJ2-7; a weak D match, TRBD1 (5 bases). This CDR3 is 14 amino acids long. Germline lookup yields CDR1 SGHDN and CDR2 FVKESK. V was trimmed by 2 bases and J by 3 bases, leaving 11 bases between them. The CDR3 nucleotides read TGTGCCAGCAGCCAATTAGGGGTTAACTACGAGCAGTACTTC. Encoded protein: CASSQLGVNYEQYF.

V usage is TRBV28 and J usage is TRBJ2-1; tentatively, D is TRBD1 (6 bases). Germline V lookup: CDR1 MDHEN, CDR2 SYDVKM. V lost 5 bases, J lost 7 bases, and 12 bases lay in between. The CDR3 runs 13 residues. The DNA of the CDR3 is TGTGCCAGCAGTGTTCAAGGGGGAAATGAGCAGTTCTTC. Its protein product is CASSVQGGNEQFF.

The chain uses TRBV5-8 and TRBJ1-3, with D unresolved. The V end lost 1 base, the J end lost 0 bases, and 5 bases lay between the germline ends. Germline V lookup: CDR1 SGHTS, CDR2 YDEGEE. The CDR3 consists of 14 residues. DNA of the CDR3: TGTGCCAGCAGCTTGACCGGCTCTGGAAACACCATATATTTT. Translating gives CASSLTGSGNTIYF.

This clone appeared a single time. The CDR3 sequence: CASSLGSGGETQYF. The CDR3 DNA reads TGTGCCAGCAGCCTGGGGAGCGGGGGAGAGACCCAGTACTTC. The genes are TRBV14 and TRBJ2-5; 8 bases align to TRBD2. There are 14 residues in the CDR3. With V trimmed by 4 bases and J by 4 bases, 5 bases remained unmatched. From germline, CDR1 is SGHDN and CDR2 FVKESK.

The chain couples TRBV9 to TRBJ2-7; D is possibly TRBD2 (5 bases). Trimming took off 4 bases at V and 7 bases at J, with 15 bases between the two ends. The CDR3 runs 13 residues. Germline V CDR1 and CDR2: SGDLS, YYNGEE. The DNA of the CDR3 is TGTGCCAGCAGCCAAGAGGGTAGAGGAGAGCAGTACTTC. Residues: CASSQEGRGEQYF.

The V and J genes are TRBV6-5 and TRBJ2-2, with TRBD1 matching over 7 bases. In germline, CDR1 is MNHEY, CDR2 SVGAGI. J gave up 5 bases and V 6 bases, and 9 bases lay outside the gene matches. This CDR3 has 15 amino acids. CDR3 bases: TGTGCCAGCAGACCGACAGGGTTCGTGACCGGGGAGCTGTTTTTT. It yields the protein CASRPTGFVTGELFF.

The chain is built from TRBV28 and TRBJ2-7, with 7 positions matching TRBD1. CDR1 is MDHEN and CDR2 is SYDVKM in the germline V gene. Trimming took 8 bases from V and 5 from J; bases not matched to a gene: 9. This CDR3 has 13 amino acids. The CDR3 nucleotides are TGTGCCAGCTCTCCGGGACAGTTGCACGAGCAGTACTTC. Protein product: CASSPGQLHEQYF.